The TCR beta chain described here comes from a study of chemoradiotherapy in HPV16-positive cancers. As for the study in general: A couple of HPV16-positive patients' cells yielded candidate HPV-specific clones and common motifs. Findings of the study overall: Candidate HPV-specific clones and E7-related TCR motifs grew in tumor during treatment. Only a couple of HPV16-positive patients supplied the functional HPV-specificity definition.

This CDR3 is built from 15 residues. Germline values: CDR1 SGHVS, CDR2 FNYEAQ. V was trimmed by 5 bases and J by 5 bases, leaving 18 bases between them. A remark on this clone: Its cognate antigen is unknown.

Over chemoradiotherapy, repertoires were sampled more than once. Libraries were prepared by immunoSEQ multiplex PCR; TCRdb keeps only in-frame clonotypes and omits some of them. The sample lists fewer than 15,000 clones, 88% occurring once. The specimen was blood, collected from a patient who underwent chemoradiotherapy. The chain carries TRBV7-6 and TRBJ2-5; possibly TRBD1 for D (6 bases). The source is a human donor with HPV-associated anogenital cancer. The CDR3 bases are TGTGCCAGCAGCCGATACAGGGCAGTGTCGGAGACCCAGTACTTC. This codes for CASSRYRAVSETQYF.